A selection of T cell receptor beta chains follows, all from one sample in a study of human T cells and chemical hapten exposure. Each CDR3 protein is one row after TCRdb ran MiXCR on the RACE reads. This sample has roughly 380,000 distinct CDR3 sequences; approximately 5.1% occur once, and the top ten carry approximately 2.8%. Sequencing used whole blood, obtained in connection with sensitization to the hapten diphenylcyclopropenone (DPC). The receptors shown here come from a woman aged 45-65 years with alopecia areata. Some clones in this sample may be carry-over from other donors' samples. The CDR3 runs from the conserved cysteine through the conserved F or W. The order of the fields is V gene, D gene, clone size, J gene, CDR3 protein, CDR3 DNA. D genes are given only for firm matches. Size is stated for part of the rows, as once, few or many counts, or as a class when the clone is expanded.

v_gene: TRBV12-3/TRBV12-4
d_gene: .
abundance: few
j_gene: TRBJ2-2
CDR3aa: CASNLDSGAGELFF
CDR3nt: TGTGCCAGCAACCTCGACAGTGGGGCCGGGGAGCTGTTTTTT

v_gene: TRBV20-1
d_gene: .
abundance: .
j_gene: TRBJ1-6
CDR3aa: CSASLRSGSSPLHF
CDR3nt: TGCAGTGCTAGCCTAAGATCCGGGTCTTCACCCCTCCACTTT

v_gene: TRBV2
d_gene: .
abundance: .
j_gene: TRBJ1-2
CDR3aa: CASSVGWYGYTF
CDR3nt: TGTGCCAGCAGTGTGGGGTGGTATGGCTACACCTTC

v_gene: TRBV28
d_gene: TRBD2
abundance: many
j_gene: TRBJ2-6
CDR3aa: CASGGLAGHSGANVLTF
CDR3nt: TGTGCCAGCGGCGGACTAGCGGGCCACTCTGGGGCCAACGTCCTGACTTTC

v_gene: TRBV6-1
d_gene: .
abundance: many
j_gene: TRBJ2-1
CDR3aa: CASSEDTGMISYNEQFF
CDR3nt: TGTGCCAGCAGTGAAGATACGGGTATGATCTCCTACAATGAGCAGTTCTTC

v_gene: TRBV4-1
d_gene: .
abundance: few
j_gene: TRBJ1-6
CDR3aa: CASSQAPRGALRGLHF
CDR3nt: TGCGCCAGCAGCCAAGCCCCCAGAGGGGCCCTCAGGGGCCTCCACTTT

v_gene: TRBV7-9
d_gene: TRBD1
abundance: few
j_gene: TRBJ2-7
CDR3aa: CASSWTGVDEQYF
CDR3nt: TGTGCCAGCAGCTGGACAGGGGTGGACGAGCAGTACTTC

v_gene: TRBV6-5
d_gene: TRBD1
abundance: .
j_gene: TRBJ1-5
CDR3aa: CASSRTGERNQPQHF
CDR3nt: TGTGCCAGCAGTCGGACAGGGGAAAGGAATCAGCCCCAGCATTTT

v_gene: TRBV27
d_gene: .
abundance: .
j_gene: TRBJ1-2
CDR3aa: CASSTDRSINYGYTF
CDR3nt: TGTGCCAGCAGTACCGACAGGAGCATTAACTATGGCTACACCTTC

v_gene: TRBV5-1
d_gene: .
abundance: few
j_gene: TRBJ1-5
CDR3aa: CASSLTGSQPQHF
CDR3nt: TGCGCCAGCAGCCTAACAGGGAGTCAGCCCCAGCATTTT

v_gene: TRBV28
d_gene: TRBD1
abundance: few
j_gene: TRBJ1-1
CDR3aa: CASSFPRQGGNTEAFF
CDR3nt: TGTGCCAGCAGTTTCCCCCGGCAGGGGGGGAACACTGAAGCTTTCTTT

v_gene: TRBV7-2
d_gene: .
abundance: many
j_gene: TRBJ2-3
CDR3aa: CASNPPSMGTQYF
CDR3nt: TGTGCCAGCAACCCACCCTCGATGGGTACGCAGTATTTT

v_gene: TRBV20-1
d_gene: .
abundance: .
j_gene: TRBJ2-7
CDR3aa: CSARPFDYEQYF
CDR3nt: TGCAGTGCTAGACCGTTTGACTACGAGCAGTACTTC

v_gene: TRBV6-5
d_gene: TRBD1
abundance: many
j_gene: TRBJ1-2
CDR3aa: CASSFDRGPNYGYTF
CDR3nt: TGTGCCAGCAGTTTTGACAGGGGCCCTAACTATGGCTACACCTTC

v_gene: TRBV6-2/TRBV6-3
d_gene: .
abundance: many
j_gene: TRBJ1-6
CDR3aa: CASSSTRRLHF
CDR3nt: TGTGCCAGCAGCTCGACAAGGAGGCTCCACTTT

v_gene: TRBV20-1
d_gene: .
abundance: many
j_gene: TRBJ1-4
CDR3aa: CSATPSPGEKLFF
CDR3nt: TGCAGTGCTACCCCGAGTCCGGGTGAAAAACTGTTTTTT

v_gene: TRBV10-3
d_gene: TRBD1
abundance: many
j_gene: TRBJ2-6
CDR3aa: CAISESSLTGLSSGANVLTF
CDR3nt: TGTGCCATCAGTGAGTCGAGTCTGACAGGGTTAAGCTCTGGGGCCAACGTCCTGACTTTC

v_gene: TRBV7-9
d_gene: .
abundance: few
j_gene: TRBJ2-4
CDR3aa: CASTGRGAKNIQYF
CDR3nt: TGTGCCAGCACCGGGCGAGGGGCCAAAAACATTCAGTACTTC

v_gene: TRBV6-1
d_gene: .
abundance: many
j_gene: TRBJ1-5
CDR3aa: CASSEGESNQPQHF
CDR3nt: TGTGCCAGCAGTGAAGGAGAGAGTAATCAGCCCCAGCATTTT

v_gene: TRBV12-3/TRBV12-4
d_gene: .
abundance: many
j_gene: TRBJ2-1
CDR3aa: CASSKPGIYEQFF
CDR3nt: TGTGCCAGCAGTAAGCCGGGGATCTATGAGCAGTTCTTC

v_gene: TRBV3-1
d_gene: TRBD1
abundance: .
j_gene: TRBJ1-1
CDR3aa: CASSLTSPTGLAEAFF
CDR3nt: TGTGCCAGCAGCCTCACTTCTCCGACAGGGTTGGCTGAAGCTTTCTTT

v_gene: TRBV27
d_gene: TRBD1
abundance: many
j_gene: TRBJ1-5
CDR3aa: CASSRDRGNQPQHF
CDR3nt: TGTGCCAGCAGTCGGGACAGGGGCAATCAGCCCCAGCATTTT

v_gene: TRBV10-3
d_gene: TRBD1
abundance: .
j_gene: TRBJ2-7
CDR3aa: CAISPDRDNEQYF
CDR3nt: TGTGCCATCAGCCCCGACAGGGACAACGAGCAGTACTTC

v_gene: TRBV15
d_gene: TRBD2
abundance: .
j_gene: TRBJ2-3
CDR3aa: CATSRRTSGTDTQYF
CDR3nt: TGTGCCACCAGCAGAAGGACTAGCGGGACAGATACGCAGTATTTT

v_gene: TRBV11-2
d_gene: .
abundance: many
j_gene: TRBJ1-5
CDR3aa: CASSLGGQYNQPQHF
CDR3nt: TGTGCCAGCAGCCTGGGGGGACAATACAATCAGCCCCAGCATTTT

v_gene: TRBV5-1
d_gene: .
abundance: few
j_gene: TRBJ2-1
CDR3aa: CASSLDGEAYNEQFF
CDR3nt: TGCGCCAGCAGCTTAGACGGGGAGGCCTACAATGAGCAGTTCTTC

v_gene: TRBV5-1
d_gene: .
abundance: .
j_gene: TRBJ1-1
CDR3aa: CASSLEAGDEAFF
CDR3nt: TGCGCCAGCAGCTTGGAGGCAGGGGATGAAGCTTTCTTT

v_gene: TRBV7-9
d_gene: .
abundance: few
j_gene: TRBJ1-2
CDR3aa: CASSPLLPQTNYGYTF
CDR3nt: TGTGCCAGCAGCCCCCTCCTACCCCAGACTAACTATGGCTACACCTTC

v_gene: TRBV7-8
d_gene: .
abundance: .
j_gene: TRBJ1-5
CDR3aa: CASSLSQGGQPQHF
CDR3nt: TGTGCCAGCAGCTTAAGCCAGGGAGGACAGCCCCAGCATTTT

v_gene: TRBV12-3/TRBV12-4
d_gene: .
abundance: many
j_gene: TRBJ2-3
CDR3aa: CASSFGGGSGTQYF
CDR3nt: TGTGCCAGCAGTTTTGGGGGAGGCTCCGGTACGCAGTATTTT

v_gene: TRBV6-5
d_gene: .
abundance: many
j_gene: TRBJ2-3
CDR3aa: CASRYGLGTDTQYF
CDR3nt: TGTGCCAGCAGGTATGGCCTGGGCACAGATACGCAGTATTTT

v_gene: TRBV29-1
d_gene: .
abundance: many
j_gene: TRBJ2-3
CDR3aa: CSVAPPGDTQYF
CDR3nt: TGCAGCGTTGCACCCCCCGGGGATACGCAGTATTTT

v_gene: TRBV5-1
d_gene: .
abundance: many
j_gene: TRBJ1-1
CDR3aa: CASSPQGAMNTEAFF
CDR3nt: TGCGCCAGCAGTCCACAGGGCGCCATGAACACTGAAGCTTTCTTT

v_gene: TRBV12-3/TRBV12-4
d_gene: .
abundance: many
j_gene: TRBJ1-1
CDR3aa: CASSPGLVNTEAFF
CDR3nt: TGTGCCAGCAGTCCGGGACTGGTGAACACTGAAGCTTTCTTT

v_gene: TRBV10-2
d_gene: .
abundance: many
j_gene: TRBJ1-2
CDR3aa: CASSDSLSGDGYTF
CDR3nt: TGCGCCAGCAGTGACAGTTTGAGCGGGGATGGCTACACCTTC

v_gene: TRBV7-2
d_gene: .
abundance: many
j_gene: TRBJ2-3
CDR3aa: CASSFRDMADTQYF
CDR3nt: TGTGCCAGCAGCTTCCGGGATATGGCAGATACGCAGTATTTT

v_gene: TRBV7-9
d_gene: .
abundance: many
j_gene: TRBJ1-1
CDR3aa: CASVSQGKNTEAFF
CDR3nt: TGTGCTAGTGTCAGTCAGGGGAAAAACACTGAAGCTTTCTTT

v_gene: TRBV20-1
d_gene: .
abundance: many
j_gene: TRBJ2-7
CDR3aa: CSSRISGAYEQYF
CDR3nt: TGCAGTTCCCGGATTAGCGGAGCCTACGAGCAGTACTTC

v_gene: TRBV28
d_gene: .
abundance: many
j_gene: TRBJ2-1
CDR3aa: CASSFSAGSHEQFF
CDR3nt: TGTGCCAGCAGTTTTTCGGCAGGGAGCCATGAGCAGTTCTTC

v_gene: TRBV10-1
d_gene: .
abundance: .
j_gene: TRBJ2-3
CDR3aa: CASSDSEPKYF
CDR3nt: TGCGCCAGCAGTGACAGCGAGCCAAAGTATTTT

v_gene: TRBV30
d_gene: TRBD2
abundance: .
j_gene: TRBJ2-3
CDR3aa: CACQREGSDTQYF
CDR3nt: TGTGCCTGCCAGCGGGAAGGGTCAGATACGCAGTATTTT

v_gene: TRBV4-1
d_gene: TRBD1
abundance: few
j_gene: TRBJ1-4
CDR3aa: CASSLTTGVYEKLFF
CDR3nt: TGCGCCAGCAGCTTGACGACAGGGGTCTATGAAAAACTGTTTTTT

v_gene: TRBV28
d_gene: .
abundance: many
j_gene: TRBJ2-7
CDR3aa: CASSWPGLGSYEQYF
CDR3nt: TGTGCCAGCAGTTGGCCGGGTTTAGGTTCCTACGAGCAGTACTTC

v_gene: TRBV5-1
d_gene: .
abundance: many
j_gene: TRBJ1-1
CDR3aa: CASSFGGANTEAFF
CDR3nt: TGCGCCAGCAGTTTTGGGGGCGCGAACACTGAAGCTTTCTTT

v_gene: TRBV18
d_gene: .
abundance: many
j_gene: TRBJ2-7
CDR3aa: CASSPGPPPSYEQYF
CDR3nt: TGTGCCAGCTCACCGGGGCCGCCCCCCTCCTACGAGCAGTACTTC

v_gene: TRBV20-1
d_gene: .
abundance: many
j_gene: TRBJ1-6
CDR3aa: CSATFGVAYNSPLHF
CDR3nt: TGCAGTGCTACGTTTGGAGTTGCCTATAATTCACCCCTCCACTTT

v_gene: TRBV6-6
d_gene: .
abundance: few
j_gene: TRBJ2-6
CDR3aa: CASSTGQLGNVLTF
CDR3nt: TGTGCCAGCAGTACAGGACAGCTTGGGAACGTCCTGACTTTC

v_gene: TRBV7-9
d_gene: TRBD1
abundance: .
j_gene: TRBJ1-1
CDR3aa: CASSPDRGQNTEAFF
CDR3nt: TGTGCCAGCAGCCCCGACAGGGGGCAGAACACTGAAGCTTTCTTT

v_gene: TRBV7-9
d_gene: .
abundance: .
j_gene: TRBJ2-7
CDR3aa: CASSLESHWYEQYF
CDR3nt: TGTGCCAGCAGCTTAGAATCGCACTGGTACGAGCAGTACTTC

v_gene: TRBV29-1
d_gene: .
abundance: .
j_gene: TRBJ2-7
CDR3aa: CRQVGLREQYF
CDR3nt: TGCCGGCAGGTAGGCCTGCGGGAGCAGTACTTC

v_gene: TRBV20-1
d_gene: .
abundance: many
j_gene: TRBJ2-7
CDR3aa: CSADHRERGDEQYF
CDR3nt: TGCAGTGCTGACCACAGGGAAAGGGGAGACGAGCAGTACTTC

v_gene: TRBV10-3
d_gene: .
abundance: few
j_gene: TRBJ1-1
CDR3aa: CAISEGRDGTEAFF
CDR3nt: TGTGCCATCAGTGAGGGAAGGGACGGAACTGAAGCTTTCTTT